This T cell receptor (beta chain) is drawn from a study of Graves' ophthalmopathy and Graves' hyperthyroidism. General study results and limits: In predicting ophthalmopathy progression, the model reached 70.59% sensitivity and 72% to 85% specificity.

On this clonotype itself: Its antigen remains unknown. Its ends do not fully match the called genes, so a read error is possible.

Germline V gives CDR1 MNHEY, CDR2 SVGAGI. The CDR3 contains 12 residues. Scientists amplified the TCR beta CDR3 regions from RNA transcripts. HTBI-primed RT-PCR formed the first round, and a multiplex PCR formed the second. Using its own MiXCR run on the multiplex PCR reads, TCRdb lists one record per CDR3 protein. The sample contains approximately 1.2 million distinct CDR3 sequences, roughly two fifths of which appear only once. The chain couples TRBV6-5 to TRBJ2-6; 7 bases match TRBD2. The source of this sequence is an adult man with Graves' hyperthyroidism. Material: peripheral blood or thyroid tissue (not recorded which). CDR3 protein: CASSSGVNVLTF. The DNA for the CDR3 is TGTGCCAGCAGTAGCGGGGTCAACGTCCTGACTTTC.